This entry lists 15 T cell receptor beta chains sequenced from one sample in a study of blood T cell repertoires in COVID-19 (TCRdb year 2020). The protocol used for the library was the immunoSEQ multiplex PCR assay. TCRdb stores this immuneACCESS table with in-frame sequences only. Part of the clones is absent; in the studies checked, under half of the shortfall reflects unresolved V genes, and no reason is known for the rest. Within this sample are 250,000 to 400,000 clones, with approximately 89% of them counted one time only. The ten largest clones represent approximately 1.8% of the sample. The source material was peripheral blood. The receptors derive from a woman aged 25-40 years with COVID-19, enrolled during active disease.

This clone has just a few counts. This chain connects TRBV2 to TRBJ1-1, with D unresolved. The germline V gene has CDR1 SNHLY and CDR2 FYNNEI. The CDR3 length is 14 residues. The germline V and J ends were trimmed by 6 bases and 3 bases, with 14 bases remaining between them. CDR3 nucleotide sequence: TGTGCCAGCAGCCATCTCTTGGAGGACACTGAAGCTTTCTTT. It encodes CASSHLLEDTEAFF.

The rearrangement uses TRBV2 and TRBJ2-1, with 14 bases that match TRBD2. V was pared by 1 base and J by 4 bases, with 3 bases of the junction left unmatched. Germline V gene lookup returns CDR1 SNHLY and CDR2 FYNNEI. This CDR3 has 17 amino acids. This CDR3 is CASSEGLAGGAYNEQFF. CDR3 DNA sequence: TGTGCCAGCAGTGAAGGACTAGCGGGGGGGGCTTACAATGAGCAGTTCTTC.

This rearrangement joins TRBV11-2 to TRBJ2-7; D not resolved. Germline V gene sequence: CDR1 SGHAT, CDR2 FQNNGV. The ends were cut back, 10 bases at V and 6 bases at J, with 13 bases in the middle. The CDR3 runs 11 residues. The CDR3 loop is CATGPYGEQYV. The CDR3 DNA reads TGTGCCACCGGTCCTTACGGCGAGCAGTACGTC.

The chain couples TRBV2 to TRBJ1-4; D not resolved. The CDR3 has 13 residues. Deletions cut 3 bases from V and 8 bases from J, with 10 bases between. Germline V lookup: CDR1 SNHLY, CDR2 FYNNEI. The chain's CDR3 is CASSESRLEKLFF. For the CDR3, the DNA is TGTGCCAGCAGTGAGTCCCGTTTAGAAAAACTGTTTTTT.

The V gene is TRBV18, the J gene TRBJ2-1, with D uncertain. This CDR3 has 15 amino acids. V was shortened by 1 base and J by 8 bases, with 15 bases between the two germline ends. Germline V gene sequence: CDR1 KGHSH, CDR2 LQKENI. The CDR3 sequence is CASSPQRLAVDEQFF. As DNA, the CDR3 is TGTGCCAGCTCACCACAGCGCTTGGCGGTGGATGAGCAGTTCTTC.

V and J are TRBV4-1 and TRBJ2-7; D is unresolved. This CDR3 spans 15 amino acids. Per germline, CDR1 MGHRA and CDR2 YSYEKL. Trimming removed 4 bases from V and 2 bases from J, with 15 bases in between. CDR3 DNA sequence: TGCGCCAGCAGCCCCTCGGCGGCGCCCGCCTACGAGCAGTACTTC. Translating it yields CASSPSAAPAYEQYF.

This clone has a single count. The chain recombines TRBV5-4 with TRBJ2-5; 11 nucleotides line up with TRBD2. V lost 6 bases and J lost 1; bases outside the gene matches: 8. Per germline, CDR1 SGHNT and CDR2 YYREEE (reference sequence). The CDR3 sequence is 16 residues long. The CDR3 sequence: CASTALAGGIQETQYF. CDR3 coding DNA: TGTGCCAGCACCGCCCTAGCGGGGGGCATCCAAGAGACCCAGTACTTC.

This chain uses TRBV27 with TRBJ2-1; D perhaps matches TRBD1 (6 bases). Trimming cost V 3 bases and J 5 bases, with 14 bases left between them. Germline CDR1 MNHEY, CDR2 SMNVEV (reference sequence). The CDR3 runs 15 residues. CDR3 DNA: TGTGCCAGCAGTTTGTTGGGGGCGCAGAACAATGAGCAGTTCTTC. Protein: CASSLLGAQNNEQFF.

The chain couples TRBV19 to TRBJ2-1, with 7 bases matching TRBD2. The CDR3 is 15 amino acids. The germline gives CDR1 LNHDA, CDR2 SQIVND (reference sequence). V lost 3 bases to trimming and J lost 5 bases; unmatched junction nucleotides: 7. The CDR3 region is CASSMGGANNNEQFF. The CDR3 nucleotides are TGTGCCAGTAGTATGGGAGGGGCTAACAACAATGAGCAGTTCTTC.

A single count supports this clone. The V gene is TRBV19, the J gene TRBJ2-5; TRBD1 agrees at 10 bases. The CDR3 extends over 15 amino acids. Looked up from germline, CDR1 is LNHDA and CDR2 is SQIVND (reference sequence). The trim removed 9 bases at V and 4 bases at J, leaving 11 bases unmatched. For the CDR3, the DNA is TGTGCCAGCCACGGTAGGGGACAGGGGTTAGAGACCCAGTACTTC. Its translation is CASHGRGQGLETQYF.

The CDR3 sequence: CASSIGSQGLFSFF. Here the CDR3 DNA reads TGTGCCAGTAGTATAGGAAGTCAGGGATTGTTCAGTTTCTTT. This rearrangement joins TRBV19 to TRBJ1-1, with TRBD1 as a possible D gene (5 bases). The CDR3 is 14 residues long. V lost 1 base, J lost 13 bases, and 19 bases lay in between. CDR1 and CDR2 (germline): LNHDA, SQIVND (reference sequence).

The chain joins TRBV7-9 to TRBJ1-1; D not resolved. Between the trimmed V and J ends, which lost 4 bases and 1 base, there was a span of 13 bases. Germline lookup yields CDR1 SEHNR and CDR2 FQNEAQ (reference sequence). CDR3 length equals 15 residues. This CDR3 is CASSSHSNRNTEAFF. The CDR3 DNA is TGTGCCAGCAGCTCCCACTCCAACAGGAACACTGAAGCTTTCTTT.

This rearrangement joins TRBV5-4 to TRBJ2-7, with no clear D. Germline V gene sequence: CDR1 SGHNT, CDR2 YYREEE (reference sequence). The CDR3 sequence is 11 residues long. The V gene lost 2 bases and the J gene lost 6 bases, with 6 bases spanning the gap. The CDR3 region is CASSLNGEQYF. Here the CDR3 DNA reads TGTGCCAGCAGCTTAAACGGCGAGCAGTACTTC.

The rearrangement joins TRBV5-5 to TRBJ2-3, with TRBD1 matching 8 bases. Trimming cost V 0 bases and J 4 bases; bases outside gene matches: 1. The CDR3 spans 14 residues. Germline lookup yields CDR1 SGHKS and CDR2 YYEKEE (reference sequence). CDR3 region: CASSLGRGPDTQYF. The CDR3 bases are TGTGCCAGCAGCTTGGGCAGGGGGCCAGATACGCAGTATTTT.

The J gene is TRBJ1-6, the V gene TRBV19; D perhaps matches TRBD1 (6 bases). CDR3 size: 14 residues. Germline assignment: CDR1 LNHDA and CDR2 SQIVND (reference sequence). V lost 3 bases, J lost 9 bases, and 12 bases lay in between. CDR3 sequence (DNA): TGTGCCAGTAGTATCAGGGGTTCAATTTCACCCCTCCACTTT. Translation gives CASSIRGSISPLHF. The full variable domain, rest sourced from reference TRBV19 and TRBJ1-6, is DGGITQSPKYLFRKEGQNVTLSCEQNLNHDAMYWYRQDPGQGLRLIYYSQIVNDFQKGDIAEGYSVSREKKESFPLTVTSAQKNPTAFYLCASSIRGSISPLHFGNGTRLTVT.